In its sample, the clone carrying this T cell receptor beta chain was seen a few times. This specimen comes from a study of molecular identifiers for immune sequencing clone quantification. TCRdb used MiXCR to reprocess the PCR reads, holding one entry per CDR3 protein. The sample has approximately 500,000 distinct CDR3 sequences; about 25% are singletons. The CDR3 consists of 15 residues. V shed 0 bases, J shed 7 bases, and the junction held 8 bases outside the gene matches. Germline-derived CDR1 and CDR2 are SGHRS and YFSETQ. The clonotype originates from a human donor in good health. Some libraries in this study had Jurkat cell RNA spiked in. The chain couples TRBV5-1 to TRBJ2-7; 9 nucleotides align to TRBD1. Material for sequencing was naive CD8+ T cells from blood, with Jurkat cell RNA spiked in. As for subset: FACS-sorted CD8+CD4-CCR7+CD45RA+ naive T cells. The CDR3 DNA is TGCGCCAGCAGCTTGGAACAGGGGGCTCTGGGGGAGCAGTACTTC. This sequence encodes CASSLEQGALGEQYF.